This T cell receptor beta chain emerged from a study of CD8 T cells in Susac syndrome (dated by TCRdb to about 2019). Regarding the study in general: The study used repertoire sequencing to test whether antigen drove CD8+ T cell activation and differentiation in Susac syndrome.

Reading from cysteine to phenylalanine, the CDR3 counts 11 amino acids. CDR3 DNA is the only sequence kept; it has 33 bases, read in frame from the first base. Concerning this clonotype: Its antigen has not been determined. At one boundary the junction diverges from the germline segment, which might be a read error.

RNA was extracted using the RNeasy kit, and roughly 0.5 to 1 microgram was reverse transcribed with random hexamers. The immunoSEQ multiplex PCR assay, covering 54 Vbeta and 13 Jbeta segments, was used to amplify TCR beta CDR3 regions. Bias from PCR amplification was corrected by using a synthetic template baseline for primer optimization and for computational correction. The authors processed their data as follows. Reads were assigned to V, D and J genes according to IMGT and analyzed in immunoSEQ Analyzer, with only productive sequences retained. Clonality was computed as one minus Shannon entropy normalized by log2 of the number of productive unique sequences. For each patient and control, public and private clones were evaluated within the 100 most prevalent clones. A clone was defined as Susac-specific if it was absent from the healthy and MS cohorts, from over 1,000 published viral clones and from other ImmuneACCESS disease sequences. The public reads were quality trimmed at Q25 with fastp and then assembled into clones with MiXCR by TCRdb, keeping productive beta chains. Every distinct CDR3 protein forms one entry, paired with its most common genes and DNA. The V and J calls follow TCRdb's processing rather than the paper's. For this sample there are some 200,000 distinct CDR3 sequences; 95% appear just once. The ten largest clones represent 0.075% to 0.095% of the sample.

What the research found in general, with its limitations: The number of individuals in the TCR sequencing and HLA analysis was acknowledged as relatively small.

High-throughput TCR beta sequencing profiled peripheral blood CD8+ and CD4+ T cells from healthy donors, Susac syndrome patients and multiple sclerosis patients. The multiple sclerosis controls were treatment-naive patients who had stable or active relapsing-remitting disease and met the revised McDonald criteria. CD8+ TEMRA cells were enriched by FACS, while bulk CD8+ and CD4+ T cells were purified by magnetic negative isolation. Blood was drawn into EDTA tubes, processed within 24 hours, and PBMCs were isolated by density gradient centrifugation. PBMCs intended for TCR sequencing were cryopreserved in liquid nitrogen and were subsequently thawed in a 37 degrees C water bath. Purity of sorted or isolated CD4+, CD8+ and CD8+ TEMRA cells was at least 90%.

The V and J genes are TRBV12-3 or TRBV12-4 and TRBJ1-1, with TRBD1 as a weak D call on 5 bases. The receptor was isolated from a human donor with multiple sclerosis. Sequences were obtained from CD4+ T cells from PBMCs. The CDR3 reads as follows: CASSLSGPRVF. At the DNA level, the sequence is TGTGCCAGCAGTTTATCAGGGCCGAGGGTCTTT.